The 6 T cell receptor beta chains given below trace back to one sample, sequenced in a study of shared clonotypes between healthy human individuals. Method: immunoSEQ multiplex PCR; TCRdb's copy keeps in-frame clones and lacks some. The sample holds millions of clones, 85% to 95% seen once. The sequenced material came from naive CD4+ T cells from PBMCs. Subset reported: CD45RA+ positively selected. The receptors stem from a man between 18 and 29 years old in good health. Some clones in this sample may be carry-over from other donors' samples.

The chain is built from TRBV5-4 and TRBJ2-2; 8 bases are shared with TRBD2. Germline CDR1 is SGHNT and CDR2 is YYREEE (reference sequence). Germline trimming cut 0 bases from V and 0 bases from J; bases unmatched to any gene: 1. The CDR3 has 16 residues. CDR3: CASSLGAGANTGELFF. CDR3 in DNA: TGTGCCAGCAGCTTGGGAGCGGGAGCGAACACCGGGGAGCTGTTTTTT.

The chain carries TRBV7-9 and TRBJ2-1, with D unclear. Germline V gene sequence: CDR1 SEHNR, CDR2 FQNEAQ (reference sequence). The CDR3 runs 14 residues. V lost 0 bases and J lost 6, with 9 bases in between. CDR3 region: CASSLALGRNEQFF. The CDR3 coding sequence is TGTGCCAGCAGCTTAGCCTTAGGGCGCAATGAGCAGTTCTTC.

The chain has TRBV27 and TRBJ2-1, with 7 bases matching TRBD2. Germline trimming cut 5 bases from V and 4 bases from J; bases unmatched to any gene: 11. The CDR3 is 16 amino acids. Per the germline V gene, CDR1 is MNHEY and CDR2 is SMNVEV (reference sequence). The CDR3 here is CASSLGTTFYYNEQFF. In DNA form, the CDR3 reads TGTGCCAGCAGTCTCGGGACTACCTTCTATTACAATGAGCAGTTCTTC.

The gene calls are TRBV6-1 and TRBJ1-4, with a tentative D call TRBD1 (5 bases). This CDR3 has 14 amino acids. Germline V gives CDR1 MNHNS, CDR2 SASEGT. The germline V and J ends were trimmed by 6 bases and 7 bases, with 15 bases remaining between them. As DNA, the CDR3 is TGTGCCAGCAGCGCAGCGGGGGTAGGTGAAAAACTGTTTTTT. Translated, it gives CASSAAGVGEKLFF.

The chain recombines TRBV29-1 with TRBJ2-3; TRBD2 aligns across 8 bases. The CDR3 loop spans 17 amino acids. The V segment lost 2 bases and the J segment 2 bases; nucleotides outside the gene matches: 12. In germline, CDR1 is SQVTM, CDR2 ANQGSEA. CDR3 in amino acids: CSVEWGLAGLFTDTQYF. For the CDR3, the DNA is TGCAGCGTTGAATGGGGCCTAGCGGGCCTCTTCACAGATACGCAGTATTTT.

The V gene is TRBV11-3, the J gene TRBJ2-1; TRBD2 aligns across 7 bases. Germline assignment: CDR1 SGHNT and CDR2 YENEEA. This CDR3 comprises 19 residues. V was pared by 4 bases and J by 4 bases, with 19 bases of the junction left unmatched. The CDR3 bases are TGTGCCAGCAGCTCTAAAGGCTGGGGGAGGGCCTCGGGGTACAATGAGCAGTTCTTC. It translates to CASSSKGWGRASGYNEQFF.